This record covers a single T cell receptor (beta chain). No antigen is known for it. This record comes from a study of cytomegalovirus exposure and HLA in healthy donors. Background on the study: When fewer than 500 donors were genotyped, roughly 82% of them were found to fall in the Caucasian-associated ancestry cluster.

The PCR employed 60 Vbeta primers together with 13 Jbeta primers. This table comes from immunoSEQ multiplex PCR, and its TCRdb copy is limited to in-frame clones, with some not included. This sample yields 150,000 to 200,000 clones, of which more than 75% are seen a single time; 1.1% to 1.5% belongs to the top ten. Findings of the study overall: Both high specificity and high sensitivity reportedly marked the classifier's diagnosis of cytomegalovirus status. DRB1 had the most TCR associations and HLA-C the fewest, a later analysis found, with rates varying by HLA locus.

The sequenced sample consisted of PBMCs. The sequence was obtained from a male donor in good health and CMV-seronegative.

CDR3 coding DNA: TGTGCCAGCAGCGGGACAGTCTACGAGCAGTACTTC. Translating it yields CASSGTVYEQYF. This chain uses TRBV28 with TRBJ2-7; 7 positions match TRBD1. V lost 6 bases to trimming and J lost 3 bases; unmatched junction nucleotides: 2. From germline, CDR1 is MDHEN and CDR2 SYDVKM. This CDR3 has 12 amino acids.